This T cell receptor (beta chain) came from a study of T cells in Graves' hyperthyroidism and ophthalmopathy. This clonotype came up many times. RNA transcripts were the template for amplifying TCR beta CDR3 regions. HTBI primers were employed in a first-round RT-PCR of the TCR CDR3. TCRdb analysed the multiplex PCR reads with MiXCR anew, one entry per CDR3 protein. The data show about 410,000 distinct CDR3 sequences, roughly 15% seen once. Each 10 ml fresh peripheral blood draw supplied the PBMCs. The sequence was collected from a young man with Graves' ophthalmopathy. Sequenced material: blood.

For the CDR3, the DNA is TGTGCCAGCAAACTAGCGGGAGCTTACAATGAGCAGTTCTTC. It yields the protein CASKLAGAYNEQFF. The rearrangement uses TRBV6-2 or TRBV6-3 and TRBJ2-1; TRBD2 agrees at 11 bases. The V segment lost 7 bases and the J segment 4 bases; nucleotides outside the gene matches: 3. Germline V lookup: CDR1 MNHEY, CDR2 SVGEGT. CDR3 length: 14 residues.